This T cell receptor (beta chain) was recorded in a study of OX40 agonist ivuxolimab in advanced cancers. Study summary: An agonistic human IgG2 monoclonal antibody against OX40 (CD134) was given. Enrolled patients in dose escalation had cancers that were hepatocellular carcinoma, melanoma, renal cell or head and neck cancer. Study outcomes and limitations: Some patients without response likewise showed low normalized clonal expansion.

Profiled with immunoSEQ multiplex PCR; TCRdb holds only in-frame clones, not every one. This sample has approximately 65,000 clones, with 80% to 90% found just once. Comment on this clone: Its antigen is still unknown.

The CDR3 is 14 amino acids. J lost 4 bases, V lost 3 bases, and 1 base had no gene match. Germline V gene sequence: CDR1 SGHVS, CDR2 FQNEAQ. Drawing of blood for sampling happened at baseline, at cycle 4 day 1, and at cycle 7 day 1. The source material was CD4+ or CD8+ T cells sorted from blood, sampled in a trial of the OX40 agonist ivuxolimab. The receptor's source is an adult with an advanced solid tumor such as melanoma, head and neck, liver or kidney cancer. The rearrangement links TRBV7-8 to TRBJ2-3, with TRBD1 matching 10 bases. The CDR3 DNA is TGTGCCAGCAGCTTGGGGACAGGGGCAGATACGCAGTATTTT. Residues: CASSLGTGADTQYF. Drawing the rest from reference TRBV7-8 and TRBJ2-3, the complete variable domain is GAGVSQSPRYKVAKRGQDVALRCDPISGHVSLFWYQQALGQGPEFLTYFQNEAQLDKSGLPSDRFFAERPEGSVSTLKIQRTQQEDSAVYLCASSLGTGADTQYFGPGTRLTVL.